A single sample gave rise to the 25 T cell receptor beta chains below, sequenced in a study of T cells in Graves' hyperthyroidism and ophthalmopathy. RNA transcripts served as the template for amplifying TCR beta CDR3 regions. The HTBI primer set served for first-round RT-PCR of the TCR CDR3. TCRdb processed the multiplex PCR reads anew with MiXCR; each CDR3 protein has one entry. The repertoire holds about 520,000 distinct CDR3 sequences, 24% seen once, with roughly 10% in the top ten. Specimen: blood. The source of these receptors is a woman aged 25 to 39 with Graves' ophthalmopathy.

The sample holds many counts of this clonotype. Sequence at one end of the junction differs from germline and may be a read error. This chain connects TRBV7-7 to TRBJ2-5; TRBD2 aligns across 7 bases. Germline V CDR1 and CDR2: SSHAT, FNYEAQ (reference sequence). The length of the CDR3 is 14 residues. The CDR3 region has the DNA TGTGCTAGCAGCTTAAATCTAGCGGAAGAGACCCAGTACTTC. It translates to CASSLNLAEETQYF. Combining the CDR3 with reference TRBV7-7 and TRBJ2-5 gives the whole variable domain GAGVSQSPRYKVTKRGQDVTLRCDPISSHATLYWYQQALGQGPEFLTYFNYEAQPDKSGLPSDRFSAERPEGSISTLTIQRTEQRDSAMYRCASSLNLAEETQYFGPGTRLLVL.

V and J are TRBV7-3 and TRBJ2-7; D tentatively reads TRBD1 or TRBD2 (5 bases each). Per the germline V gene, CDR1 is SGHTA and CDR2 is FQGTGA. This CDR3 contains 16 residues. V dropped 0 bases and J dropped 5 bases, with 17 bases sitting between them. DNA for the CDR3: TGTGCCAGCAGCTTAACCCCTTTGAGGGGCAAGGACGAGCAGTACTTC. This sequence encodes CASSLTPLRGKDEQYF.

V is TRBV19 and J is TRBJ2-7; TRBD1 matches at 8 bases. Trimming took 5 bases from V and 3 from J; bases not matched to a gene: 12. Germline CDR1 is LNHDA and CDR2 is SQIVND (reference sequence). This CDR3 contains 16 residues. CDR3 bases: TGTGCCAGTAGTCCTCCTCGACAGGGGTTCGGCTACGAGCAGTACTTC. Translation: CASSPPRQGFGYEQYF. Together with reference TRBV19 and TRBJ2-7, the CDR3 gives the full variable domain: DGGITQSPKYLFRKEGQNVTLSCEQNLNHDAMYWYRQDPGQGLRLIYYSQIVNDFQKGDIAEGYSVSREKKESFPLTVTSAQKNPTAFYLCASSPPRQGFGYEQYFGPGTRLTVT.

This chain joins TRBV5-1 and TRBJ2-5; D assignment may be TRBD1 or TRBD2 (9 bases each). CDR1 and CDR2 from the germline V gene are SGHRS and YFSETQ. Deletions cut 4 bases from V and 2 bases from J, with 33 bases between. The CDR3 runs 21 residues. CDR3 sequence (DNA): TGCGCCAGCAGCCTTGGACAGGGGCGGTTAGCGGGGGAAACTCCTCAAGAGACCCAGTACTTC. This translates into CASSLGQGRLAGETPQETQYF.

Worth noting for this clonotype: Possible read error: a much larger clone is one base away. V and J are TRBV5-1 and TRBJ1-1; D is uncertain. In germline, CDR1 is SGHRS, CDR2 YFSETQ. The CDR3 runs 13 residues. The CDR3 sequence: CASSGVMNTEDFF. The CDR3 nucleotides read TGCGCCAGCAGTGGAGTCATGAACACTGAAGATTTCTTT.

This clonotype was seen a handful of times. The genes are TRBV7-2 and TRBJ2-5; 7 bases line up with TRBD2. Per the germline V gene, CDR1 is SGHTA and CDR2 is FQGNSA. The CDR3 totals 14 residues. V shed 7 bases, J shed 2 bases, and the junction held 7 bases outside the gene matches. CDR3 residues: CASTPGGLQETQYF. The DNA for the CDR3 is TGTGCCAGCACCCCGGGAGGACTTCAAGAGACCCAGTACTTC.

At least ten counts were recorded for this clonotype. The V gene is TRBV12-3 or TRBV12-4, the J gene TRBJ1-5, with unresolved D. The ends were cut back, 3 bases at V and 0 bases at J, with 9 bases in the middle. The CDR3 length is 15 residues. The CDR3 nucleotides read TGTGCCAGCAGTTTGAACAGCAATAGCAATCAGCCCCAGCATTTT. It encodes CASSLNSNSNQPQHF.

The chain employs TRBV20-1 and TRBJ2-7, with 14 bases matching TRBD2. Germline V gives CDR1 DFQATT, CDR2 SNEGSKA (reference sequence). The CDR3 consists of 20 residues. Unmatched junction bases numbered 19, after V lost 1 base and J lost 5 bases. The CDR3, as DNA: TGCAGTGCTAGAGTGCCGGGACTAGCGGGAGTCGGGGCGCTTTGGAACGAGCAGTACTTC. Encoded protein: CSARVPGLAGVGALWNEQYF.

Notes on this clonotype: A much bigger clone sits one base away, suggesting this may be a read error. The final CDR3 position lacks the conserved phenylalanine or tryptophan, pointing to a likely read error. The rearrangement uses TRBV29-1 and TRBJ2-5, with TRBD2 matching 9 bases. The germline V gene encodes CDR1 SQVTM and CDR2 ANQGSEA. Trimming cost V 7 bases and J 5 bases; bases outside gene matches: 8. The CDR3 is 13 residues long. The CDR3 is CSGAGTSRETQYI. The CDR3 DNA reads TGCAGCGGTGCCGGGACTAGCAGGGAGACCCAGTACATC.

This chain joins TRBV7-2 and TRBJ2-3, with 7 nucleotides matching TRBD2. The CDR3 consists of 12 residues. Per germline, CDR1 SGHTA and CDR2 FQGNSA. The V and J ends lost 4 bases and 5 bases, in that order; junction bases with no gene match: 0. The CDR3 is CASSSGGDTQYF. In nucleotides, the CDR3 is TGTGCCAGCAGCTCGGGAGGAGATACGCAGTATTTT.

The genes are TRBV12-3 or TRBV12-4 and TRBJ1-5; D is unresolved. The CDR3 consists of 11 residues. V was shortened by 9 bases and J by 11 bases, with 14 bases between the two germline ends. CDR3 region: CASASGRTQHF. CDR3 nucleotide sequence: TGTGCCAGTGCCTCCGGGAGGACCCAGCATTTT.

This rearrangement joins TRBV12-3 or TRBV12-4 to TRBJ2-7, with 12 bases that match TRBD2. This CDR3 contains 18 residues. V trimming: 5 bases; J trimming: 5 bases; junction bases outside the gene matches: 16. This CDR3 reads CASSKNPLAGGPKNEQYF. The CDR3 DNA is TGTGCCAGCAGTAAGAACCCCCTAGCGGGAGGGCCAAAGAACGAGCAGTACTTC.

A few counts support this clonotype. The V call is TRBV5-1, the J call TRBJ1-1; perhaps TRBD1 as D (6 bases). Trimming stripped 4 bases from V and 0 bases from J, with 16 bases between. The CDR3 is 16 residues long. Germline assignment: CDR1 SGHRS and CDR2 YFSETQ. The CDR3 here is CASSPAQTGLNTEAFF. DNA of the CDR3: TGCGCCAGCAGCCCAGCTCAAACAGGGCTGAACACTGAAGCTTTCTTT.

This clonotype was detected many times. The J gene is TRBJ2-7, the V gene TRBV11-1; TRBD1 aligns across 7 bases. The CDR3 spans 15 residues. The germline gives CDR1 SGHAT, CDR2 FQDESV (reference sequence). The V segment lost 5 bases and the J segment 1 base; nucleotides outside the gene matches: 8. CDR3 coding DNA: TGTGCCAGCAGCCGGGACAGTTTTGATTCCTACGAGCAGTACTTC. This sequence encodes CASSRDSFDSYEQYF.

In its sample, this clonotype was seen a few times. V usage is TRBV30 and J usage is TRBJ2-4; tentative D call: TRBD1 (5 bases). Trimming shortened V by 1 base and J by 2 bases, and 9 bases separated the two germline ends. Germline loops: CDR1 GTSNPN, CDR2 SVGIG (reference sequence). The CDR3 has 14 amino acids. The CDR3 nucleotides read TGTGCCTGGAGTGGTAAGGGGACCAAAAACATTCAGTACTTC. This codes for CAWSGKGTKNIQYF.

This clonotype has a count of ten or more. The rearrangement uses TRBV6-1 and TRBJ1-3; D is possibly TRBD1 (5 bases). Germline values: CDR1 MNHNS, CDR2 SASEGT. Trimming removed 8 bases from V and 7 bases from J, with 18 bases in between. The CDR3 is 14 residues long. CDR3 region: CASRRAGETNTIYF. The CDR3 DNA reads as TGTGCCAGCCGGCGGGCGGGGGAGACTAACACCATATATTTT.

The V and J genes are TRBV2 and TRBJ1-1; perhaps TRBD1 as D (6 bases). In germline, CDR1 is SNHLY, CDR2 FYNNEI. The V and J ends lost 7 bases and 3 bases respectively, with 9 bases between them. The CDR3 covers 12 residues. The CDR3 is CASNRVHTEAFF. CDR3 nucleotides: TGTGCCAGCAACAGGGTTCACACTGAAGCTTTCTTT.

This clonotype was seen many times. The chain uses TRBV6-1 and TRBJ2-7, with TRBD2 as a possible D gene (6 bases). Trimming shortened V by 5 bases and J by 5 bases, and 22 bases separated the two germline ends. CDR1 is MNHNS and CDR2 is SASEGT in the germline V gene. The CDR3 contains 16 residues. The CDR3 DNA reads TGTGCCAGCAGTAGGGGTTCTCTCCTAGCGATACACGAGCAGTACTTC. This gives the protein CASSRGSLLAIHEQYF.

This clonotype was detected many times. The chain uses TRBV6-2 or TRBV6-3 and TRBJ2-5; D ambiguous. Germline lookup yields CDR1 MNHEY and CDR2 SVGEGT. With 5 bases removed from V and 7 bases from J, the gap between germline ends came to 8 bases. CDR3 length: 11 residues. CDR3 in amino acids: CASSPHATQYF. DNA for the CDR3: TGTGCCAGCAGTCCGCACGCGACCCAGTACTTC.

This chain uses TRBV11-2 with TRBJ2-6, with D possibly TRBD1 on 6 matching bases. Trimming removed 5 bases at V and 2 bases at J, with 16 bases between. The CDR3 contains 17 residues. Per germline, CDR1 SGHAT and CDR2 FQNNGV. This CDR3 is CASSTPGDNAGANVLTF. CDR3 DNA sequence: TGTGCCAGCAGCACGCCAGGGGACAATGCTGGGGCCAACGTCCTGACTTTC.

This clonotype was observed many times. V gene TRBV27 combines with J gene TRBJ1-1; 7 bases fit TRBD1. With V trimmed by 4 bases and J by 5 bases, 10 bases remained unmatched. The CDR3 spans 15 residues. CDR1 and CDR2 (germline): MNHEY, SMNVEV (reference sequence). The CDR3 spells CASSSRDSLGTEAFF. The CDR3 region has the DNA TGTGCCAGCAGTTCCCGGGACAGCCTAGGGACTGAAGCTTTCTTT.

V usage is TRBV24-1 and J usage is TRBJ1-1; D gene unclear. The V and J ends lost 4 bases and 5 bases respectively, with 10 bases between them. The CDR3 length is 13 residues. Germline CDR1 and CDR2: KGHDR and SFDVKD. The CDR3 spells CATSDSTWTEAFF. The DNA for the CDR3 is TGTGCCACCAGTGACTCGACATGGACTGAAGCTTTCTTT.

In its sample, this clonotype was seen many times. The chain uses TRBV29-1 and TRBJ1-1; TRBD1 matches 7 bases. The ends lost 8 bases at V and 3 bases at J; junction bases unmatched: 12. The CDR3 is 14 residues long. Per germline, CDR1 SQVTM and CDR2 ANQGSEA. In nucleotides, the CDR3 is TGCAGCATCCAAGGGGGCCCTAGGGACACTGAAGCTTTCTTT. It specifies CSIQGGPRDTEAFF.

This clonotype was detected many times. V usage is TRBV6-1 and J usage is TRBJ2-7, with D tentatively TRBD1 (6 bases). CDR1 is MNHNS, CDR2 SASEGT, per germline. This CDR3 has 15 amino acids. The V gene lost 6 bases and the J gene lost 5 bases, with 20 bases spanning the gap. CDR3 sequence: CASSKATGPRDEQYF. In DNA form, the CDR3 reads TGTGCCAGCAGCAAAGCTACAGGGCCTAGGGACGAGCAGTACTTC.

The chain is built from TRBV3-1 and TRBJ2-7, with unresolved D. Deletions cut 0 bases from V and 6 bases from J, with 15 bases between. Germline V lookup: CDR1 LGHDT, CDR2 YNNKEL (reference sequence). CDR3 size: 15 residues. In DNA, the CDR3 is TGTGCCAGCAGCCAAGACCCCCTAGTAGGGCGCGAGCAGTACTTC. It yields the protein CASSQDPLVGREQYF.